Listed here is a single T cell receptor (beta chain). Its specificity is unknown. The data stem from a study of T cells in localized non-small cell lung cancer. Study-level points and caveats: Tumor samples were not multi-region, leaving intratumor heterogeneity unexcluded. Adjacent lung tissue had a median about 58 of the top 100 clones found in the tumor. Of the tissues analyzed, uninvolved adjacent lung showed maximal T cell clonality, greater than tumor.

There are 15 residues in the CDR3. V was trimmed by 6 bases and J by 4 bases, leaving 19 bases between them. Germline loops: CDR1 SGHNT, CDR2 YYREEE (reference sequence). Libraries were prepared by immunoSEQ multiplex PCR; TCRdb keeps only in-frame clonotypes and omits some of them. The sample consists of 35,000 to 40,000 clones, 86% of them appearing once. The rearrangement uses TRBV5-4 and TRBJ1-1; possible D gene TRBD1, 5 bases. The starting material was peripheral blood, obtained before any cancer treatment. The sequence came from a man aged 40 to 75 with stage I lung adenocarcinoma. CDR3 in amino acids: CASTEMGGVVTEAFF. The CDR3 nucleotides read TGTGCCAGCACTGAAATGGGAGGGGTTGTCACTGAAGCTTTCTTT.